Described below is a single TCR beta chain sequence and its context. The record originates from a study of blood T cell repertoires in COVID-19. Source study methods: Amplified reference gene primers provided the basis for estimating nucleated cell counts. This table comes from immunoSEQ multiplex PCR, and its TCRdb copy is limited to in-frame clones, with some not included. V, J and clone size are taken as reported in that table, and D and trimming were inferred from the DNA itself. This table has tens of thousands of clones, roughly 91% appearing once. Germline V CDR1 and CDR2: MGHRA, YSYEKL. Trimming shortened V by 0 bases and J by 4 bases, and 10 bases separated the two germline ends. The CDR3 consists of 15 residues.

The chain uses TRBV4-1 and TRBJ2-1; TRBD1 is a possible D gene (5 bases). The sequence was collected from a human donor in a cohort sampled during active COVID-19. The sample taken for sequencing was peripheral blood. The CDR3 DNA sequence: TGCGCCAGCAGCCAAGATTGGGCAGGGTACAATGAGCAGTTCTTC. This encodes CASSQDWAGYNEQFF.